The sequence of this T cell receptor (beta chain) was determined in a study of identical twins (TCRdb year 2016). In the study overall: TCR alpha and beta repertoires from monozygotic twins, unrelated adults of various ages and cord blood were deep-sequenced to test whether fetal clonotypes persist. Replicate twin experiments were performed at different times using different library preparation protocols to rule out contamination. Study-wide findings and limitations: Conclusions relied on cross-sectional statistical analysis, since the same donors could not be followed over many years. Invariant T cells such as MAIT and iNKT could partly confound zero-insertion analyses, although diverse VJ usage argued against such confounding for most clonotypes. Compared with coincidental sharing between unrelated individuals, out-of-frame TCR alpha sequences shared between twins had an excess of sequences with low generation probability. In beta out-of-frame sequences, excess twin sharing was weaker, because having fewer shared sequences lowered the signal-to-noise ratio. Recombination models systematically underestimated out-of-frame TCR alpha sharing in monozygotic twins but agreed with sharing between unrelated individuals. Fewer insertions were carried by abundant cord blood beta clonotypes, a similar but weaker trend appeared in young adult naive repertoires, and no such trend appeared in memory repertoires.

Worth noting for this clonotype: This clone's antigen is unknown. Per-base quality was not reported, and no clone a single base away is much larger than it.

The germline V gene sets CDR1 to MNHEY and CDR2 to SVGEGT. V lost 5 bases and J lost 5 bases, and the count of bases not matched to a germline gene is 7. The CDR3 goes from the cysteine to the phenylalanine over 16 residues. Of the read, only the CDR3 DNA is kept; its 48 bases are in frame from base 1. Every donor was a healthy Caucasian. Three pairs of female monozygotic twins, all aged roughly 18 to 29 years, were included in the twin cohort. Miltenyi CD45RO+ enrichment and human naive T-cell isolation kits were used to isolate memory (CD45RO+) and naive T cells from PBMC. The method behind the library was 5' RACE. Instrument on record: Illumina HiSeq 2000. A universal primer binding site was introduced by template switching, and a unique molecular identifier was present in the final cDNA, enabling accurate counting of TCR cDNA molecules. Specific primers in the conserved constant-segment region were used to synthesize first-strand cDNA for the TCR alpha and beta chains. To control for contamination, every cDNA library was double barcoded, receiving both a SMART-Mk sample barcode and Illumina barcodes. TruSeq adapter sequences and Illumina sample barcodes were added in two successive PCR steps. Sequencing of the TCR alpha and beta cDNA libraries was done on the Illumina HiSeq platform using custom primers. The published analysis was carried out like this. Unique molecular identifiers were extracted from raw reads with MiGEC, and CDR3 positions were determined with MiXCR. For each individual, recombination models were inferred using an EM algorithm with the repgenHMM and IGoR tools. The analysis of shared clonotypes was done with the tcR package in R, with sharing normalized by the product of cloneset sizes. Out-of-frame nonproductive sequences were analyzed to study raw recombination free of thymic and clonal selection effects. Clones were called with MiXCR by TCRdb after fastp trimmed the public reads at Q25, and only in-frame beta chains were retained. When rows share a CDR3 protein, they turn into one entry using the most common DNA and genes. The V and J calls, along with clone size, are taken from TCRdb and not from the paper's own processing. The sample table contains 200,000 to 250,000 distinct CDR3 sequences; only one count was recorded for 7.5% of them. The ten largest clonotypes hold 1.9% of the sample.

The sample was also linked to a second study, of yellow fever vaccine responses in identical twins. According to the second study: According to the authors, the vaccine-induced T cell response in identical twins seemed to be partly convergent and partly specific to each individual. In the study, vaccine-responding T cell clones were precisely tracked in identical twins.

The chain employs TRBV6-2 or TRBV6-3 and TRBJ2-2; 11 bases in the junction line up with TRBD1. This TCR was sampled from a woman aged 18-29 years in good health. The sample was memory (CD45RO+) T cells sorted from blood. Sample cell subset or site, as interpreted from the label and publication: CD45RO+ enriched T cells. The CDR3 protein: CASSRRTGGGTGELFF. The nucleotides read TGTGCCAGCAGTCGACGGACAGGGGGCGGAACCGGGGAGCTGTTTTTT.